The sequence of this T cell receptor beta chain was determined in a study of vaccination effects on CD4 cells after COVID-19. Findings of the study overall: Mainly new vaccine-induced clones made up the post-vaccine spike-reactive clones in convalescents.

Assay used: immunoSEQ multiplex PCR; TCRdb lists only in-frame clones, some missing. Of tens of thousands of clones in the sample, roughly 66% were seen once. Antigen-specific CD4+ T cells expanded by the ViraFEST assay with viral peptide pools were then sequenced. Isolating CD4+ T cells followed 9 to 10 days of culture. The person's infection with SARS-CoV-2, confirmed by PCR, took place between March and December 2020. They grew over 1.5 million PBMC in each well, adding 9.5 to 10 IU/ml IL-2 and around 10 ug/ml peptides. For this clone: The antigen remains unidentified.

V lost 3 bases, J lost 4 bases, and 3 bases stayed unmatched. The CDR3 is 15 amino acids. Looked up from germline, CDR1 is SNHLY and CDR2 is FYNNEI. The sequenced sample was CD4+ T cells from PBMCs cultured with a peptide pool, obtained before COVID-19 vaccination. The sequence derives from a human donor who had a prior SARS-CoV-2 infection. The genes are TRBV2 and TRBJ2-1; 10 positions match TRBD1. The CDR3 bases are TGTGCCAGCAGTGAGGGACAGGGGCCATACAATGAGCAGTTCTTC. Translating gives CASSEGQGPYNEQFF.